Listed below are T cell receptor beta chains from one sample, sequenced in a study of shared clonotypes between healthy human individuals. The assay was immunoSEQ multiplex PCR, and TCRdb's table has in-frame clones only and misses some. The repertoire includes about 380,000 clones, about 96% of them detected once, and around 0.29% sits in the top ten. Specimen: memory CD8+ T cells sorted from blood. Every receptor here comes from a man aged 25 to 45 in good health. Both conserved end residues are part of each CDR3. D genes are given only for firm matches.

j_call,v_call,d_call,cdr3_aa
TRBJ2-7,TRBV2,.,CASRDEKGSWRYEQYF
TRBJ1-1,TRBV29-1,.,CSVNSNTGNTEAFF
TRBJ2-2,TRBV28,.,CASRRPGELFF
TRBJ2-5,TRBV27,TRBD2,CASSLLKGASGRYQETQYF
TRBJ2-2,TRBV2,TRBD2,CASSLGLADNTGELFF
TRBJ1-5,TRBV19,TRBD1,CASSIGDSPNQPQHF
TRBJ1-2,TRBV30,.,CAWRRGNYGYTF
TRBJ2-1,TRBV7-9,.,CASEGINEQFF
TRBJ2-4,TRBV6-4,.,CASRGVVDIQYF
TRBJ2-7,TRBV19,.,CASSIFSRSYEQYF
TRBJ1-3,TRBV4-1,.,CASSPGTSGNTIYF
TRBJ2-2,TRBV7-9,TRBD1,CASSSNDRGLTGELFF
TRBJ2-7,TRBV5-1,.,CASSFGGDYEQYF
TRBJ1-5,TRBV28,TRBD1,CASSPRDRVGQPQHF
TRBJ1-1,TRBV6-6,TRBD1,CASSYSGTGEAFF
TRBJ2-7,TRBV30,TRBD2,CAWSGGLVVAYEQYF
TRBJ1-1,TRBV5-1,TRBD1,CASSPEGAKAFF
TRBJ1-3,TRBV30,.,CAWRRKPGDIYF
TRBJ1-1,TRBV28,.,CASRAPGPSEAFF
TRBJ2-7,TRBV12-5,TRBD2,CASGPRQRVGLAGEQYF
TRBJ1-3,TRBV27,TRBD1,CASSPVGTVQGNTIYF
TRBJ1-2,TRBV15,.,CATSRDVGNYGYTF
TRBJ2-7,TRBV28,.,CASGGWVEQYF
TRBJ1-5,TRBV10-3,.,CAISDGRGGQPQHF
TRBJ2-7,TRBV7-9,.,CASSLVVGRGYEQYF
TRBJ2-5,TRBV11-2,.,CASSLRGWDQETQYF
TRBJ2-5,TRBV6-1,TRBD2,CASSPVGGTGETQYF
TRBJ1-2,TRBV28,TRBD1,CASSISTGSYYGYTF
TRBJ2-1,TRBV5-1,.,CASSLGAVGSYNEQFF
TRBJ1-1,TRBV25-1,.,CASSESKGVNTEAFF
TRBJ2-1,TRBV7-3,TRBD2,CASSLSGSNEQFF
TRBJ2-7,TRBV5-4,TRBD2,CASSLEREYEQYF
TRBJ1-2,TRBV2,TRBD1,CASSSDRGNYGYTF
TRBJ1-5,TRBV19,.,CASSPMGWRQPQHF
TRBJ1-4,TRBV30,.,CAWSRIKTGEGVNEKLFF
TRBJ1-1,TRBV20-1,.,CSAPQAFF
TRBJ2-5,TRBV2,.,CASAETQYF
TRBJ1-1,TRBV27,.,CASSPKGVMNTEAFF
TRBJ2-3,TRBV6-6,.,CASTSVGKDTQYF
TRBJ2-5,TRBV6-5,.,CASRPYISGTPVYF
TRBJ2-5,TRBV6-1,TRBD1,CASSATGGRETQYF
TRBJ2-2,TRBV5-1,.,CASSFGNTGELFF